This entry concerns a single TCR beta chain. Its cognate antigen is unknown. These data originate in a study of cytotoxic CD8 clonotypes in ibrutinib-treated CLL. Background on the study: Among patients, around 25 responded partially and 2 completely; roughly 14 then stayed remitted and 12 progressed after median approximately 70 months. Response samples were obtained once patients had received a median approximately 11 months of treatment, range 6 to 36. General observations from the study: Treatment saw public clonotypes, which were uncommon, either contract or stay stable. Against age-matched healthy donors, baseline clonality ran higher and tracked circulating CD8+ T-cell counts.

Profiled with immunoSEQ multiplex PCR; TCRdb holds only in-frame clones, not every one. The repertoire consists of about 200,000 clones, with 79% occurring once and the leading ten covering roughly an eighth. The CDR3 extends over 13 amino acids. CDR1 is SGHTA and CDR2 is FQGTGA in the germline V gene. Trimming removed 5 bases from V and 3 bases from J, with 7 bases in between. Here the sequenced sample was PBMCs, taken after 12 months of ibrutinib treatment. The gene calls are TRBV7-3 and TRBJ1-4; D gene ambiguous. This receptor was obtained from a human donor with chronic lymphocytic leukemia. The CDR3 bases are TGTGCCAGCAGCCCCTCCGCTAATGAAAAACTGTTTTTT. Its translation is CASSPSANEKLFF.